The clone carrying this T cell receptor (beta chain) was counted between two and nine times. The target antigen is unknown. V was clipped by 2 bases and J by 4 bases, with 15 bases between them. Germline V gene data show CDR1 as MDHEN and CDR2 as SYDVKM. The CDR3 has 17 amino acids. TCR beta CDR3 regions were amplified from RNA. Primed by the HTBI set, a first-round RT-PCR was run on the TCR CDR3. Each CDR3 protein is one row after TCRdb ran MiXCR on the multiplex PCR reads. This sample has about 610,000 distinct CDR3 sequences, with roughly 14% found just once. This sample was included in a study of T cells in Graves' hyperthyroidism and ophthalmopathy. In the study overall: Specimen type is peripheral blood, collected at initial diagnosis prior to any treatment. Findings of the study overall: Model predictions of ophthalmopathy came a median approximately 6.8 months before onset.

Sequencing was performed on blood. The rearrangement uses TRBV28 and TRBJ1-6; D not certain. The receptor's source is a middle-aged woman with Graves' ophthalmopathy. CDR3 region: CASSLHRSRNYNSPLHF. CDR3 in DNA: TGTGCCAGCAGTTTACATAGGTCTCGGAATTATAATTCACCCCTCCACTTT.